These 9 T cell receptor beta chains came from one sample sequenced in a study of cytomegalovirus exposure and HLA in healthy donors. Primers: 60 Vbeta forward and 13 Jbeta reverse. Data came from immunoSEQ multiplex PCR; TCRdb stores just in-frame clones and leaves some out. There are 100,000 to 150,000 clones in the sample; roughly four fifths occur only once, and approximately 3.8% lies in the top ten. The sequenced material came from PBMCs. Receptors were obtained from a woman in her thirties or forties in good health and CMV-seropositive.

The genes are TRBV10-3 and TRBJ2-7; 9 nucleotides agree with TRBD2. The CDR3 totals 15 residues. The germline V gene encodes CDR1 ENHRY and CDR2 SYGVKD. The J segment lost 1 base and the V segment lost 4 bases, leaving 5 bases of the junction unmatched. CDR3 region: CAISVLAGNSYEQYF. Here the CDR3 DNA reads TGTGCCATCAGTGTCCTAGCGGGAAATTCCTACGAGCAGTACTTC.

This clone has just a few counts. The chain links TRBV2 to TRBJ2-7; 7 positions agree with TRBD2. Germline CDR1 is SNHLY and CDR2 is FYNNEI. The CDR3 consists of 14 residues. V gave up 8 bases and J gave up 1 base; unmatched junction bases: 8. The CDR3 DNA is TGTGCCAGCTATGGCGGGAGAGTATCCTACGAGCAGTACTTC. Protein: CASYGGRVSYEQYF.

V is TRBV5-1 and J is TRBJ2-3; tentative D call: TRBD2 (6 bases). The germline CDR1 and CDR2 sequences are SGHRS and YFSETQ. The V and J ends lost 2 bases and 2 bases respectively, with 15 bases between them. There are 16 residues in the CDR3. This CDR3 is CASSLRRGLTTDTQYF. The CDR3 DNA is TGCGCCAGCAGCTTACGACGGGGACTTACCACAGATACGCAGTATTTT.

The chain couples TRBV27 to TRBJ2-1; D is possibly TRBD2 (5 bases). V was shortened by 5 bases and J by 5 bases, with 19 bases between the two germline ends. Germline V gene sequence: CDR1 MNHEY, CDR2 SMNVEV (reference sequence). This CDR3 is 16 amino acids long. The CDR3 nucleotides are TGTGCCAGCAGTCCCCGAGGGAGTGGAGGAAACAATGAGCAGTTCTTC. Translated: CASSPRGSGGNNEQFF.

The V and J genes are TRBV5-1 and TRBJ2-5, with TRBD1 identical over 8 bases. The J call is doubtful: the DNA matches TRBJ2-7 better. The CDR3 has 14 residues. Germline V gene sequence: CDR1 SGHRS, CDR2 YFSETQ. CDR3 coding DNA: TGCGCCAGCAGCCCGGGACAGGTAACCTACGAGCAGTACTTC. Its protein product is CASSPGQVTYEQYF.

CDR3 nucleotides: TGCGCCAGCAGCTTGGAGGGACAGACCTACGAGCAGTACTTC. This gives the protein CASSLEGQTYEQYF. The chain has TRBV5-1 and TRBJ2-7; the match to TRBD1 covers 7 bases. CDR1 and CDR2 from the germline V gene are SGHRS and YFSETQ. V was clipped by 0 bases and J by 2 bases; unmatched bases: 2. The CDR3 contains 14 residues.

This clone was found a few times. This chain joins TRBV29-1 and TRBJ1-1, with 8 bases lining up with TRBD1. This CDR3 spans 12 amino acids. V lost 4 bases and J lost 4; bases outside the gene matches: 2. CDR1 is SQVTM and CDR2 is ANQGSEA in the germline V gene. The CDR3 sequence: CSVAGQGTEAFF. The CDR3 coding sequence is TGCAGCGTTGCTGGACAGGGCACTGAAGCTTTCTTT.

For the CDR3, the DNA is TGTGCCAGCAGCTGGGACATTCGCAATCAGCCCCAGCATTTT. Encoded protein: CASSWDIRNQPQHF. V and J are TRBV5-5 and TRBJ1-5; D perhaps matches TRBD1 (6 bases). Between the trimmed V and J ends, which lost 3 bases and 2 bases, there was a span of 9 bases. The germline gives CDR1 SGHKS, CDR2 YYEKEE (reference sequence). The CDR3 extends over 14 amino acids. Looking up the rest from reference TRBV5-5 and TRBJ1-5 gives the full variable domain: DAGVTQSPTHLIKTRGQQVTLRCSPISGHKSVSWYQQVLGQGPQFIFQYYEKEERGRGNFPDRFSARQFPNYSSELNVNALLLGDSALYLCASSWDIRNQPQHFGDGTRLSIL.

Concerning this clone itself: A junction end diverges from the germline sequence, so it may reflect a read error. V usage is TRBV7-9 and J usage is TRBJ2-3; 12 nucleotides line up with TRBD2. CDR1 and CDR2 from the germline V gene are SEHNR and FQNEAQ (reference sequence). The length of the CDR3 is 18 residues. In DNA, the CDR3 is TGTTCCAGCAGCTTCCCCCGAAGACTAGCGGGAGTGACAGATACGCAGTATTTT. Translation: CSSSFPRRLAGVTDTQYF.